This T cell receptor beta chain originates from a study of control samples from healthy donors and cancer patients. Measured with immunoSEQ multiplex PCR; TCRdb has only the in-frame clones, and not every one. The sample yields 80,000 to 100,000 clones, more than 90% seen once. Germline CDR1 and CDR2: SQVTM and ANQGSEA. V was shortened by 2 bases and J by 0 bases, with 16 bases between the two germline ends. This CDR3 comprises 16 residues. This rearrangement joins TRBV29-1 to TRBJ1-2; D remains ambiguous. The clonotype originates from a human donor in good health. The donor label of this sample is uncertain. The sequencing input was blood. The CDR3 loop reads CSVEPRGRTPNYGYTF. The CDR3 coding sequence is TGCAGCGTTGAACCTAGAGGGCGGACTCCTAACTATGGCTACACCTTC.